The 32 T cell receptor beta chains below were found in one sample sequenced in a study of neurological immune-mediated disorders (dated by TCRdb to about 2019). The library was produced with 5' RACE. Sequencing took place on an Illumina HiSeq 2500. TCRdb itself trimmed the public reads at Q25 with fastp, ran MiXCR and retained productive beta chains. Rows with a matching CDR3 protein are joined into one entry that keeps the most common DNA and genes. This sample holds some 24,000 distinct CDR3 sequences; roughly an eighth were observed only once. Roughly 17% of the sample belongs to the ten largest clones. Sequencing was done on a sample of PBMCs. The source of these receptors is a woman aged 40 to 50 with HTLV-1-associated myelopathy (HAM/TSP).

This clonotype qualifies as medium-sized (0.01 to 0.1%). The chain carries TRBV9 and TRBJ1-1, with D maybe TRBD1 (5 bases). V shed 4 bases and J shed 0 bases, with 10 bases lying between them. CDR1 SGDLS and CDR2 YYNGEE come from the germline V gene. This CDR3 comprises 14 residues. CDR3: CASSPTVMNTEAFF. CDR3 in DNA: TGTGCCAGCAGCCCGACAGTTATGAACACTGAAGCTTTCTTT.

This clonotype came up a few times. The chain is built from TRBV20-1 and TRBJ2-7, with 7 positions matching TRBD1. The CDR3 covers 13 residues. V was clipped by 6 bases and J by 0 bases; unmatched bases: 5. The germline gives CDR1 DFQATT, CDR2 SNEGSKA (reference sequence). The CDR3 loop reads CSAGDRSSYEQYF. The DNA for the CDR3 is TGCAGTGCGGGGGACAGAAGCTCCTACGAGCAGTACTTC.

At least ten counts were recorded for this clonotype. The rearrangement uses TRBV5-1 and TRBJ2-5; D gene unclear. The germline gives CDR1 SGHRS, CDR2 YFSETQ. V was pared by 4 bases and J by 5 bases, with 15 bases between. This CDR3 has 14 amino acids. CDR3 nucleotide sequence: TGCGCCAGCAGCCTCACAAGGGTCTCGGAGACCCAGTACTTC. It yields the protein CASSLTRVSETQYF.

This clonotype appeared many times. V and J are TRBV6-1 and TRBJ1-5; D is ambiguous. V was cut by 6 bases and J by 2 bases, with 14 bases left in between. The CDR3 length is 15 residues. Germline lookup yields CDR1 MNHNS and CDR2 SASEGT. CDR3 sequence reads: CASRGGNQGNQPQHF. The CDR3 coding sequence is TGTGCCAGCAGGGGAGGGAATCAGGGCAATCAGCCCCAGCATTTT.

Ten or more counts support this clonotype. V and J are TRBV5-4 and TRBJ2-3; TRBD2 is a possible D gene (7 bases). Germline CDR1 reads SGHNT; CDR2 reads YYREEE (reference sequence). V was shortened by 4 bases and J by 3 bases, with 12 bases between the two germline ends. The CDR3 runs 14 residues. The CDR3: CASSLGGGTDTQYF. The CDR3 nucleotides are TGTGCCAGCAGCCTAGGGGGGGGAACAGATACGCAGTATTTT.

This clonotype was counted many times. The chain combines TRBV6-5 with TRBJ2-7, with 8 bases aligning to TRBD1. The CDR3 consists of 15 residues. The V gene end was trimmed by 0 bases and the J gene end by 1 base; junction bases not matched to a gene: 2. CDR1 and CDR2 (germline): MNHEY, SVGAGI. CDR3 DNA sequence: TGTGCCAGCAGTTACTCCCGGGACAGGTCCTACGAGCAGTACTTC. Translated, it gives CASSYSRDRSYEQYF.

The table lists this clonotype with many counts. The chain has TRBV10-3 and TRBJ2-2; tentatively, D is TRBD1 (6 bases). Trimming left V 2 bases short and J 3 bases short, with 7 bases between. Germline CDR1 ENHRY, CDR2 SYGVKD. This CDR3 comprises 14 residues. The CDR3 DNA follows: TGTGCCATCAGTGAGACAGGGTACACCGGGGAGCTGTTTTTT. This sequence encodes CAISETGYTGELFF.

There are a few counts of this clonotype. This sequence joins TRBV18 and TRBJ2-5; TRBD1 agrees at 7 bases. The germline V gene has CDR1 KGHSH and CDR2 LQKENI. The trim removed 3 bases at V and 5 bases at J, leaving 15 bases unmatched. CDR3 length: 17 amino acids. CDR3 DNA: TGTGCCAGCTCACCGGGGGACAGTGGCCCCACCCAGGAGACCCAGTACTTC. It yields the protein CASSPGDSGPTQETQYF.

This clonotype was observed many times. V usage is TRBV18 and J usage is TRBJ2-3, with a possible D match to TRBD1 (6 bases). Germline V gene lookup returns CDR1 KGHSH and CDR2 LQKENI. With 3 bases removed from V and 2 bases from J, the gap between germline ends came to 15 bases. The CDR3 has 16 amino acids. The CDR3 loop is CASSPALGAPTDTQYF. CDR3 in DNA: TGTGCCAGCTCACCGGCTTTGGGGGCGCCCACAGATACGCAGTATTTT.

This clonotype came up many times. The V call is TRBV6-1, the J call TRBJ2-7; 7 bases are a match to TRBD1. Unmatched junction bases numbered 5, after V lost 2 bases and J lost 1 base. Germline V CDR1 and CDR2: MNHNS, SASEGT. CDR3 size: 15 residues. CDR3 DNA: TGTGCCAGCAGTGAATCCCCGACAGGGTCCTACGAGCAGTACGTC. Its translation is CASSESPTGSYEQYV.

CDR3 sequence (DNA): TGTGCCAGCACACCAACCGCTAATAATTCACCCCTCCACTTT. As protein: CASTPTANNSPLHF. The chain is built from TRBV2 and TRBJ1-6; D call uncertain. The CDR3 extends over 14 amino acids. Trimming stripped 7 bases from V and 5 bases from J, with 12 bases between. Germline CDR1 reads SNHLY; CDR2 reads FYNNEI.

This clonotype showed up many times. This sequence joins TRBV7-9 and TRBJ2-7, with D perhaps TRBD1 or TRBD2 (5 bases each). V lost 5 bases to trimming and J lost 0 bases, with 14 bases between them. CDR1 SEHNR and CDR2 FQNEAQ come from the germline V gene (reference sequence). The CDR3 has 15 amino acids. The CDR3 protein is CASSLTGDRSYEQYF. CDR3 in DNA: TGTGCCAGCAGCCTGACTGGGGACCGCTCCTACGAGCAGTACTTC.

This clonotype appeared a few times. The chain has TRBV7-7 and TRBJ2-1; 12 positions agree with TRBD2. V gave up 5 bases and J gave up 9 bases; unmatched junction bases: 5. The CDR3 has 14 amino acids. Looked up from germline, CDR1 is SSHAT and CDR2 is FNYEAQ (reference sequence). The CDR3 sequence is CASSTGLAGGEQFF. In DNA, the CDR3 is TGTGCCAGCAGCACGGGACTAGCGGGTGGTGAGCAGTTCTTC.

This clonotype was observed a few times. This sequence joins TRBV20-1 and TRBJ2-3; D remains unclear. The CDR3 is 12 amino acids. Germline assignment: CDR1 DFQATT and CDR2 SNEGSKA (reference sequence). Between the trimmed V and J ends, which lost 6 bases and 2 bases, there was a span of 9 bases. The CDR3: CSAPFPTDTQYF. CDR3 coding DNA: TGCAGTGCCCCCTTCCCCACAGATACGCAGTATTTT.

Ten or more counts support this clonotype. The V gene is TRBV6-9, the J gene TRBJ1-1; 7 nucleotides align to TRBD1. This CDR3 has 15 amino acids. Trimming removed 1 base from V and 0 bases from J; junction bases left unmatched: 2. Looked up from germline, CDR1 is MNHGY and CDR2 is SVAAGI. CDR3 bases: TGTGCCAGCAGTTATTACACAGGGGTGAACACTGAAGCTTTCTTT. This sequence encodes CASSYYTGVNTEAFF.

This clonotype was picked up many times. The chain uses TRBV24-1 and TRBJ2-5, with D possibly TRBD2 on 6 matching bases. V lost 3 bases, J lost 5 bases, and 12 bases lay in between. The CDR3 totals 14 residues. CDR1 KGHDR and CDR2 SFDVKD come from the germline V gene. The CDR3 DNA reads TGTGCCACCAGTGATGGAGGGCCAGGGGAGACCCAGTACTTC. It translates to CATSDGGPGETQYF.

This clonotype was seen at least ten times. The rearrangement uses TRBV5-1 and TRBJ2-5, with a possible D match to TRBD2 (6 bases). CDR1 is SGHRS and CDR2 is YFSETQ in the germline V gene. V was cut by 3 bases and J by 5 bases, with 20 bases left in between. The CDR3 consists of 16 residues. CDR3 residues: CASSSGLGGTKETQYF. The CDR3 coding sequence is TGCGCCAGCAGCTCCGGTTTGGGGGGAACCAAGGAGACCCAGTACTTC.

Comments on this clonotype: One junction end disagrees with the germline gene, perhaps due to a read error. This chain uses TRBV28 with TRBJ1-4; no definite D call. This CDR3 comprises 14 residues. Per germline, CDR1 MDHEN and CDR2 SYDVKM. The CDR3 loop is CASSDPGKSEKLFF. CDR3 nucleotides: TGTGCCAGCAGTGACCCGGGAAAGTCGGAAAAGCTGTTTTTT. Variable domain in full (rest from reference TRBV28 and TRBJ1-4): DVKVTQSSRYLVKRTGEKVFLECVQDMDHENMFWYRQDPGLGLRLIYFSYDVKMKEKGDIPEGYSVSREKKERFSLILESASTNQTSMYLCASSDPGKSEKLFFGSGTQLSVL.

This clonotype occurred many times. The chain employs TRBV5-1 and TRBJ2-1, with D uncertain. CDR1 is SGHRS and CDR2 is YFSETQ in the germline V gene. Trimming shortened V by 3 bases and J by 0 bases, and 16 bases separated the two germline ends. This CDR3 spans 17 amino acids. CDR3 DNA sequence: TGCGCCAGCAGCTCCCCCTTCGGTAGCAGCTCCTACAATGAGCAGTTCTTC. This encodes CASSSPFGSSSYNEQFF.

This clonotype was detected many times. The chain joins TRBV5-5 to TRBJ2-1, with 8 bases lining up with TRBD1. The CDR3 runs to 15 residues. Germline values: CDR1 SGHKS, CDR2 YYEKEE (reference sequence). The V gene end was trimmed by 4 bases and the J gene end by 2 bases; junction bases not matched to a gene: 5. The CDR3 DNA reads TGTGCCAGCAGCCGGACAGGGATTGCCTACAATGAGCAGTTCTTC. Translating it yields CASSRTGIAYNEQFF. Looking up the rest from reference TRBV5-5 and TRBJ2-1 gives the full variable domain: DAGVTQSPTHLIKTRGQQVTLRCSPISGHKSVSWYQQVLGQGPQFIFQYYEKEERGRGNFPDRFSARQFPNYSSELNVNALLLGDSALYLCASSRTGIAYNEQFFGPGTRLTVL.

The table lists this clonotype with many counts. The chain couples TRBV5-1 to TRBJ2-1, with D maybe TRBD2 (6 bases). Germline V gives CDR1 SGHRS, CDR2 YFSETQ. The CDR3 loop spans 14 amino acids. Between the trimmed V and J ends, which lost 4 bases and 8 bases, there was a span of 16 bases. The CDR3 here is CASSPGRGPDEQFF. The CDR3 DNA follows: TGCGCCAGCAGCCCCGGGCGGGGACCCGATGAGCAGTTCTTC.

This clonotype appeared many times. The chain couples TRBV4-2 to TRBJ2-3; 7 bases map to TRBD2. The CDR3 runs to 14 residues. From germline, CDR1 is LGHNA and CDR2 YNFKEQ. V was clipped by 3 bases and J by 1 base; unmatched bases: 1. CDR3 sequence: CASSQSGGTDTQYF. CDR3 DNA: TGTGCCAGCAGCCAGAGCGGGGGCACAGATACGCAGTATTTT.

The sample holds many counts of this clonotype. Germline and junction disagree at one end, which may indicate a read error. The chain is built from TRBV5-1 and TRBJ2-1, with 7 positions matching TRBD2. CDR3 length: 16 residues. From germline, CDR1 is SGHRS and CDR2 YFSETQ. The CDR3, as DNA: TGCGCCAGCAGCTTGGATGGAGCGGGGCGTTACTATGAGCAGTCCTTC. Translated, it gives CASSLDGAGRYYEQSF.

The sample holds many counts of this clonotype. The chain combines TRBV5-1 with TRBJ2-3; 7 bases align to TRBD2. The CDR3 has 15 amino acids. V shed 2 bases and J 0 bases; nucleotides not matched to a gene: 3. Germline V gene data show CDR1 as SGHRS and CDR2 as YFSETQ. CDR3 protein: CASSLLRGSTDTQYF. In DNA, the CDR3 is TGCGCCAGCAGCTTACTGCGGGGGAGCACAGATACGCAGTATTTT. Variable domain in full (rest from reference TRBV5-1 and TRBJ2-3): KAGVTQTPRYLIKTRGQQVTLSCSPISGHRSVSWYQQTPGQGLQFLFEYFSETQRNKGNFPGRFSGRQFSNSRSEMNVSTLELGDSALYLCASSLLRGSTDTQYFGPGTRLTVL.

This clonotype has at least ten counts. The chain links TRBV12-3 or TRBV12-4 to TRBJ1-6; 10 bases are shared with TRBD1. This CDR3 has 15 amino acids. Losses at the gene ends were 6 bases for V and 7 bases for J; bases not matched to a gene: 6. CDR3 in amino acids: CASRHGTGENSPLHF. In DNA, the CDR3 is TGTGCCAGCAGGCACGGGACAGGGGAGAATTCACCCCTCCACTTT.

This clonotype was seen at least ten times. V usage is TRBV6-5 and J usage is TRBJ2-7, with D hard to call. V dropped 7 bases and J dropped 3 bases, with 16 bases sitting between them. Germline CDR1 is MNHEY and CDR2 is SVGAGI. This CDR3 is 14 amino acids long. For the CDR3, the DNA is TGTGCCAGCAAAAAACTGGGCCTCCTCTACGAGCAGTACTTC. Protein product: CASKKLGLLYEQYF.

The chain has TRBV5-1 and TRBJ2-5, with TRBD2 matching 7 bases. V was clipped by 0 bases and J by 4 bases; unmatched bases: 3. The length of the CDR3 is 14 residues. Germline assignment: CDR1 SGHRS and CDR2 YFSETQ. CDR3 amino acids: CASSLGLAGETQYF. CDR3 DNA: TGCGCCAGCAGCTTGGGTTTAGCGGGAGAGACCCAGTACTTC.

This clonotype was recorded many times. The chain recombines TRBV9 with TRBJ2-5; 8 bases align to TRBD2. Germline lookup yields CDR1 SGDLS and CDR2 YYNGEE. The junction had 13 bases not matched to a gene; V was cut back by 4 bases and J by 5 bases. The CDR3 extends over 16 amino acids. CDR3 sequence reads: CASSFNSGGPEETQYF. The CDR3 nucleotides read TGTGCCAGCAGCTTCAACTCGGGGGGGCCGGAGGAGACCCAGTACTTC.

This clonotype has ten or more counts. The rearrangement links TRBV5-1 to TRBJ1-6; D remains unclear. V lost 3 bases and J lost 4, with 17 bases in between. Germline V gene lookup returns CDR1 SGHRS and CDR2 YFSETQ. The CDR3 has 17 amino acids. CDR3 loop: CASSWDRSGGYNSPLHF. The CDR3 DNA reads TGCGCCAGCAGCTGGGATCGATCGGGCGGATATAATTCACCCCTCCACTTT.

Many counts were recorded for this clonotype. CDR3 amino acids: CASSLVGRPGTDTQYF. CDR3 nucleotides: TGTGCCAGCAGCTTGGTGGGGCGCCCCGGGACAGATACGCAGTATTTT. This chain joins TRBV5-5 and TRBJ2-3, with a tentative D call TRBD1 (5 bases). CDR1 and CDR2 from the germline V gene are SGHKS and YYEKEE (reference sequence). Trimming pared 0 bases from V and 3 bases from J, leaving 14 bases between. The CDR3 length is 16 residues.

This clonotype was detected many times. The rearrangement joins TRBV10-3 to TRBJ2-1; D may correspond to TRBD1 or TRBD2 (5 bases each). CDR3 size: 13 residues. CDR1 ENHRY and CDR2 SYGVKD come from the germline V gene. Between the trimmed V and J ends, which lost 11 bases and 8 bases, there was a span of 19 bases. The CDR3 protein is CAATTGSADEQFF. CDR3 DNA sequence: TGTGCCGCGACTACAGGTTCAGCGGATGAGCAGTTCTTC.

This clonotype was picked up many times. The chain combines TRBV10-2 with TRBJ1-1; D is undetermined. The CDR3 loop spans 11 amino acids. CDR1 is WSHSY and CDR2 is SAAADI in the germline V gene. Deletions cut 0 bases from V and 8 bases from J, with 4 bases between. CDR3: CASSESGEAFF. As DNA, the CDR3 is TGCGCCAGCAGTGAGTCCGGCGAAGCTTTCTTT.